This T cell receptor beta chain was found in a study of human T cells and chemical hapten exposure. Deletions cut 1 base from V and 0 bases from J, with 9 bases between. The CDR3 runs to 15 residues. A single record per CDR3 protein comes from TCRdb applying MiXCR to the RACE reads. The table shows just under 60,000 distinct CDR3 sequences, with approximately 13% occurring only once. Time point here: patch test 3, about 24 weeks after DPC sensitization. Specified treatment: therapeutic diphenylcyclopropenone sensitization with weekly scalp DPC. The chain combines TRBV12-3 or TRBV12-4 with TRBJ1-2; perhaps TRBD1 as D (5 bases). This sample comprised whole blood, obtained in connection with sensitization to the hapten diphenylcyclopropenone (DPC). The source is a man between 25 and 39 years old with alopecia areata. Some clones in this sample may be carry-over from other donors' samples. CDR3 protein: CASSLGQISNYGYTF. The DNA of the CDR3 is TGTGCCAGCAGTTTAGGACAGATATCTAACTATGGCTACACCTTC.